The 28 T cell receptor beta chains below were found in one sample sequenced in a study of T cells in Graves' hyperthyroidism and ophthalmopathy (dated by TCRdb to about 2019). Receptor libraries were prepared by multiplex PCR. TCRdb lists the instrument as Illumina HiSeq 2000. TCR beta CDR3 regions were amplified from RNA transcripts. A first-round RT-PCR of the TCR CDR3 used the HTBI primer set with the Qiagen OneStep RT-PCR kit. Starting from the raw public reads, TCRdb applied fastp trimming at Q25, assembled clones with MiXCR and retained in-frame beta chains. Merged by CDR3 protein, the rows form single entries marked with the most common genes and DNA. For this sample the table gives roughly 500,000 distinct CDR3 sequences, of which roughly 22% were detected only once. In total, the top ten clones hold approximately 49% of the sample. Sequencing was carried out using blood. The receptor set was obtained from a woman in her 70s with Graves' ophthalmopathy.

This clonotype was counted at least ten times. The V call is TRBV11-2, the J call TRBJ2-2, with 11 bases aligning to TRBD1. V lost 2 bases, J lost 4 bases, and 6 bases stayed unmatched. CDR3 size: 17 residues. Germline V gives CDR1 SGHAT, CDR2 FQNNGV. This CDR3 is CASSLSIGTGGTGELFF. For the CDR3, the DNA is TGTGCCAGCAGCTTAAGTATCGGGACAGGGGGCACCGGGGAGCTGTTTTTT.

This clonotype was recorded a few times. This chain joins TRBV7-9 and TRBJ2-1; the match to TRBD2 covers 9 bases. The length of the CDR3 is 16 residues. The trim removed 5 bases at V and 6 bases at J, leaving 11 bases unmatched. The germline CDR1 and CDR2 sequences are SEHNR and FQNEAQ (reference sequence). CDR3 loop: CASSPRGLAGSNEQFF. The CDR3 bases are TGTGCCAGCAGCCCCCGGGGGCTAGCGGGAAGCAATGAGCAGTTCTTC.

The chain recombines TRBV6-1 with TRBJ2-2; maybe TRBD2 (6 bases). Germline CDR1 MNHNS, CDR2 SASEGT. Trimming removed 7 bases at V and 0 bases at J, with 15 bases between. The CDR3 consists of 16 residues. The CDR3 nucleotides read TGTGCCAGCACCCCAATGGGGGGAACGAACACCGGGGAGCTGTTTTTT. This gives the protein CASTPMGGTNTGELFF.

About this clonotype: One end of the junction fails to match germline, which may point to a read error. J is TRBJ2-1 and V is TRBV25-1, with D unresolved. Germline V gene sequence: CDR1 MGHDK, CDR2 SYGVNS. The CDR3 totals 12 residues. The CDR3 protein is CASSISDNEQSF. The CDR3 nucleotides are TGTGCCAGCAGTATAAGCGACAATGAGCAGTCCTTC. The full variable domain, rest sourced from reference TRBV25-1 and TRBJ2-1, is EADIYQTPRYLVIGTGKKITLECSQTMGHDKMYWYQQDPGMELHLIHYSYGVNSTEKGDLSSESTVSRIRTEHFPLTLESARPSHTSQYLCASSISDNEQSFGPGTRLTVL.

The genes are TRBV5-1 and TRBJ1-6; TRBD1 is a possible D gene (5 bases). The length of the CDR3 is 14 residues. V was trimmed by 0 bases and J by 8 bases, leaving 9 bases between them. Germline CDR1 reads SGHRS; CDR2 reads YFSETQ. The DNA for the CDR3 is TGCGCCAGCAGCTTGGGGGACCGTGATTCACCCCTCCACTTT. Amino acid sequence: CASSLGDRDSPLHF.

The sample holds a few counts of this clonotype. The gene calls are TRBV5-1 and TRBJ1-4; 7 bases match TRBD1. Germline V CDR1 and CDR2: SGHRS, YFSETQ. Trimming at V came to 0 bases and at J to 5 bases, leaving 4 bases not matched to a gene. The CDR3 spans 15 residues. The CDR3 DNA sequence: TGCGCCAGCAGCTTGGTTGGGACAGAGAATGAAAAACTGTTTTTT. This gives the protein CASSLVGTENEKLFF.

This clonotype occurred a few times. The rearrangement links TRBV24-1 to TRBJ2-7, with a weak D call TRBD1 (6 bases). CDR1 is KGHDR, CDR2 SFDVKD, per germline. The CDR3 loop spans 14 amino acids. The V and J ends lost 4 bases and 3 bases respectively, with 12 bases between them. CDR3 bases: TGTGCCACCAGTGACCCTGAACAGGGCTACGAGCAGTACTTC. This codes for CATSDPEQGYEQYF.

The V call is TRBV3-1, the J call TRBJ2-5; TRBD1 matches 7 bases. Germline CDR1 LGHDT, CDR2 YNNKEL (reference sequence). The CDR3 loop spans 14 amino acids. V trimming: 0 bases; J trimming: 5 bases; junction bases outside the gene matches: 3. In DNA, the CDR3 is TGTGCCAGCAGCCAAGAAAGGGGGCGGGAGACCCAGTACTTC. Encoded protein: CASSQERGRETQYF.

The chain recombines TRBV20-1 with TRBJ2-1, with 10 bases aligning to TRBD2. Germline CDR1 DFQATT, CDR2 SNEGSKA (reference sequence). This CDR3 has 17 amino acids. Trimming removed 0 bases from V and 12 bases from J; junction bases left unmatched: 17. The CDR3 spells CSARDREVLAGSQGQFF. Written as DNA, the CDR3 is TGCAGTGCTAGAGATAGGGAGGTACTAGCGGGATCTCAGGGGCAGTTCTTC.

This clonotype was counted a few times. The V call is TRBV28, the J call TRBJ1-1; D is unclear. From germline, CDR1 is MDHEN and CDR2 SYDVKM. This CDR3 region has 16 residues. V lost 8 bases, J lost 1 base, and 20 bases lay in between. The CDR3 is CASPPRATDSNTEAFF. The CDR3 coding sequence is TGTGCCAGCCCCCCTAGGGCGACTGATTCGAACACTGAAGCTTTCTTT. Together with reference TRBV28 and TRBJ1-1, the CDR3 gives the full variable domain: DVKVTQSSRYLVKRTGEKVFLECVQDMDHENMFWYRQDPGLGLRLIYFSYDVKMKEKGDIPEGYSVSREKKERFSLILESASTNQTSMYLCASPPRATDSNTEAFFGQGTRLTVV.

The chain couples TRBV11-2 to TRBJ2-1; 9 bases fit TRBD2. Unmatched junction bases numbered 17, after V lost 0 bases and J lost 5 bases. The germline CDR1 and CDR2 sequences are SGHAT and FQNNGV. This CDR3 has 20 residues. This CDR3 reads CASSLDWETSGQIRDNEQFF. CDR3 DNA sequence: TGTGCCAGCAGCTTAGATTGGGAGACTAGCGGCCAGATTAGGGACAATGAGCAGTTCTTC.

This clonotype was seen ten or more times. This chain joins TRBV12-3 or TRBV12-4 and TRBJ2-7; 7 bases map to TRBD1. The CDR3 runs to 13 residues. V trimming: 6 bases; J trimming: 2 bases; junction bases outside the gene matches: 4. CDR3 sequence (DNA): TGTGCCAGCAGACGACAGGGAACCTACGAGCAGTACTTC. This sequence encodes CASRRQGTYEQYF.

This clonotype was seen only a few times. The V gene is TRBV11-2, the J gene TRBJ1-2; 8 bases agree with TRBD1. The CDR3 sequence is 15 residues long. Looked up from germline, CDR1 is SGHAT and CDR2 is FQNNGV. The junction had 5 bases not matched to a gene; V was cut back by 5 bases and J by 0 bases. For the CDR3, the DNA is TGTGCCAGCAGCCTATACAGGGGGGCTAACTATGGCTACACCTTC. Amino acids: CASSLYRGANYGYTF.

The sample holds a few counts of this clonotype. The chain couples TRBV11-2 to TRBJ2-2; D not resolved. The CDR3 is 16 residues long. V lost 2 bases to trimming and J lost 1 base, with 11 bases between them. Germline values: CDR1 SGHAT, CDR2 FQNNGV. The CDR3 nucleotides are TGTGCCAGCAGCTTAAGTGTCAGGATGAACACCGGGGAGCTGTTTTTT. Translation: CASSLSVRMNTGELFF.

This chain connects TRBV14 to TRBJ2-1, with D unclear. This CDR3 contains 13 residues. CDR1 is SGHDN, CDR2 FVKESK, per germline. V was cut by 2 bases and J by 4 bases, with 6 bases left in between. The CDR3 region has the DNA TGTGCCAGCAGCCAATCATTTTACAATGAGCAGTTCTTC. Translating gives CASSQSFYNEQFF. Filled out from reference TRBV14 and TRBJ2-1, the complete variable domain reads EAGVTQFPSHSVIEKGQTVTLRCDPISGHDNLYWYRRVMGKEIKFLLHFVKESKQDESGMPNNRFLAERTGGTYSTLKVQPAELEDSGVYFCASSQSFYNEQFFGPGTRLTVL.

The sample holds a few counts of this clonotype. The chain combines TRBV6-1 with TRBJ2-7, with 11 bases lining up with TRBD2. Germline CDR1 reads MNHNS; CDR2 reads SASEGT. The CDR3 is 16 amino acids. Trimming at V came to 5 bases and at J to 4 bases, leaving 10 bases not matched to a gene. This CDR3 reads CASSYQGLAESYEQYF. The CDR3 coding sequence is TGTGCCAGCAGTTACCAGGGACTAGCGGAATCTTACGAGCAGTACTTC.

This clonotype was picked up a small number of times. The chain carries TRBV29-1 and TRBJ2-3; TRBD1 aligns across 7 bases. The CDR3 is 13 amino acids. Germline lookup yields CDR1 SQVTM and CDR2 ANQGSEA. V dropped 2 bases and J dropped 6; count of bases not matched to a gene: 5. Written as DNA, the CDR3 is TGCAGCGTTGAAAAGGGACAGACGGATACGCAGTATTTT. Its translation: CSVEKGQTDTQYF.

This clonotype has only a few counts. The chain has TRBV5-1 and TRBJ2-7, with D unresolved. CDR3 size: 14 residues. Germline CDR1 and CDR2: SGHRS and YFSETQ. Between the trimmed V and J ends, which lost 1 base and 0 bases, there was a span of 8 bases. The CDR3 loop is CASSLYPSSYEQYF. The CDR3 nucleotides are TGCGCCAGCAGCTTGTATCCCAGCTCCTACGAGCAGTACTTC. Supplemented by reference TRBV5-1 and TRBJ2-7, the full variable domain reads KAGVTQTPRYLIKTRGQQVTLSCSPISGHRSVSWYQQTPGQGLQFLFEYFSETQRNKGNFPGRFSGRQFSNSRSEMNVSTLELGDSALYLCASSLYPSSYEQYFGPGTRLTVT.

This chain connects TRBV6-5 to TRBJ2-1; D remains ambiguous. Trimming removed 6 bases from V and 0 bases from J, with 12 bases in between. The V gene's germline CDR1 is MNHEY and CDR2 SVGAGI. The CDR3 is 15 residues long. This chain's CDR3 is CASSYLFSSYNEQFF. In DNA, the CDR3 is TGTGCCAGCAGCTACCTTTTTAGCTCCTACAATGAGCAGTTCTTC.

V is TRBV5-6 and J is TRBJ2-1; 14 bases match TRBD2. The CDR3 contains 15 residues. The J segment lost 15 bases and the V segment lost 2 bases, leaving 10 bases of the junction unmatched. The germline gives CDR1 SGHDT, CDR2 YYEEEE. CDR3 bases: TGTGCCAGCAGCTTATCCCCGGGACTAGCGGGAGTCGGGTTCTTC. Protein product: CASSLSPGLAGVGFF. The full variable domain, with the rest looked up from reference TRBV5-6 and TRBJ2-1, is DAGVTQSPTHLIKTRGQQVTLRCSPKSGHDTVSWYQQALGQGPQFIFQYYEEEERQRGNFPDRFSGHQFPNYSSELNVNALLLGDSALYLCASSLSPGLAGVGFFGPGTRLTVL.

This clonotype was counted at least ten times. The CDR3 loop reads CASSLELAGGYNEQFF. The CDR3 bases are TGTGCCAGCAGTTTAGAGTTGGCAGGAGGTTACAATGAGCAGTTCTTC. V usage is TRBV28 and J usage is TRBJ2-1; D is possibly TRBD2 (5 bases). The CDR3 spans 16 residues. Per the germline V gene, CDR1 is MDHEN and CDR2 is SYDVKM. The V end lost 2 bases, the J end lost 4 bases, and 15 bases lay between the germline ends.

This clonotype was seen a handful of times. The rearrangement joins TRBV15 to TRBJ1-1, with unresolved D. Germline V CDR1 and CDR2: LNHNV, YYDKDF (reference sequence). There are 14 residues in the CDR3. Deletions cut 0 bases from V and 4 bases from J, with 9 bases between. The CDR3 sequence: CATSRDRWGTEAFF. DNA of the CDR3: TGTGCCACCAGCAGAGATCGGTGGGGCACTGAAGCTTTCTTT.

This clonotype has more than one count but fewer than ten. This chain connects TRBV7-2 to TRBJ1-1, with a tentative D call TRBD1 (5 bases). The CDR3 runs 13 residues. V was clipped by 1 base and J by 7 bases, with 10 bases between them. Germline V gene lookup returns CDR1 SGHTA and CDR2 FQGNSA. CDR3 amino acids: CASSLVAGDEAFF. The CDR3, as DNA: TGTGCCAGCAGCTTAGTGGCGGGGGATGAAGCTTTCTTT.

This chain joins TRBV5-1 and TRBJ2-5, with TRBD1 matching over 7 bases. The CDR3 consists of 16 residues. V was clipped by 3 bases and J by 5 bases; unmatched bases: 13. Germline CDR1 is SGHRS and CDR2 is YFSETQ. DNA of the CDR3: TGCGCCAGCAGCTCCGGGACAGCACAGTCAGGGGAGACCCAGTACTTC. Its translation: CASSSGTAQSGETQYF.

This clonotype was seen a handful of times. The V call is TRBV12-3 or TRBV12-4, the J call TRBJ2-7; 9 bases match TRBD2. V gave up 10 bases and J gave up 7 bases; unmatched junction bases: 14. This CDR3 has 14 residues. The CDR3 DNA reads TGTGCCAACAGCTTGACTAGCGGCCCCCGGGAGCAGTACTTC. Protein product: CANSLTSGPREQYF.

This chain joins TRBV3-1 and TRBJ1-5, with D hard to call. This CDR3 region has 15 residues. With 0 bases removed from V and 4 bases from J, the gap between germline ends came to 10 bases. Germline V gene data show CDR1 as LGHDT and CDR2 as YNNKEL (reference sequence). CDR3 DNA sequence: TGTGCCAGCAGCCAAGAATTCAGCGATAATCAGCCCCAGCATTTT. Its translation: CASSQEFSDNQPQHF.

This clonotype was observed at least ten times. The CDR3 sequence is CASSPLGAYNEQFF. DNA of the CDR3: TGTGCCAGCAGCCCATTAGGAGCCTACAATGAGCAGTTCTTC. V is TRBV7-2 and J is TRBJ2-1; no firm D call. V shed 5 bases and J shed 2 bases, with 10 bases lying between them. The germline V gene has CDR1 SGHTA and CDR2 FQGNSA. The CDR3 has 14 residues.

The DNA of the CDR3 is TGTGCCAGCAGCTCCCGGACTAGCGGGAGGGCCAAGGAGTTCTTC. Residues: CASSSRTSGRAKEFF. The chain links TRBV11-2 to TRBJ2-1; TRBD2 aligns across 15 bases. Germline CDR1 SGHAT, CDR2 FQNNGV. The junction had 9 bases not matched to a gene; V was cut back by 4 bases and J by 14 bases. The CDR3 contains 15 residues.